The rows below give T cell receptor beta chains drawn from one sample of a study of shared clonotypes between healthy human individuals. Profiling relied on immunoSEQ multiplex PCR, and the TCRdb table lists in-frame clones only, not all of them. The sample carries millions of clones, approximately 92% recorded once. Sequencing input: naive CD4+ T cells sorted from blood. All receptors derive from a man between 18 and 35 years old in good health. Both conserved end residues are part of each CDR3. The D gene is left open where the match is weak. Clone size is not always given. Where it is, it says once, few, many or a class for expanded clones.

abundance: -
d_gene: -
v_gene: TRBV7-9
j_gene: TRBJ2-3
CDR3aa: CASSIGLQSSTDTQYF
CDR3nt: TGTGCCAGCAGCATCGGACTCCAATCTAGCACAGATACGCAGTATTTT

abundance: -
d_gene: -
v_gene: TRBV5-1
j_gene: TRBJ1-1
CDR3aa: CARTLPSGGTEASF
CDR3nt: TGCGCCAGAACCCTCCCGTCAGGAGGGACTGAAGCATCCTTT

abundance: -
d_gene: TRBD1
v_gene: TRBV27
j_gene: TRBJ1-2
CDR3aa: CASRDFQGGLSYTF
CDR3nt: TGTGCCAGCAGAGATTTCCAGGGGGGCCTCAGCTACACCTTC

abundance: few
d_gene: -
v_gene: TRBV5-1
j_gene: TRBJ2-3
CDR3aa: CASSLEAGVTDTQYF
CDR3nt: TGCGCCAGCAGCTTGGAGGCAGGGGTCACAGATACGCAGTATTTT

abundance: -
d_gene: -
v_gene: TRBV6-1
j_gene: TRBJ1-1
CDR3aa: CASRVRSAGSAFF
CDR3nt: TGTGCCAGCAGGGTAAGGTCCGCTGGATCAGCTTTCTTT

abundance: once
d_gene: -
v_gene: TRBV7-2
j_gene: TRBJ1-2
CDR3aa: CASSLAAFNYGYTF
CDR3nt: TGTGCCAGCAGCTTAGCGGCGTTCAATTATGGCTACACCTTC

abundance: once
d_gene: -
v_gene: TRBV10-2
j_gene: TRBJ2-2
CDR3aa: CASSAPAATGELFF
CDR3nt: TGCGCCAGCAGCGCTCCAGCGGCCACCGGGGAGCTGTTTTTT

abundance: -
d_gene: TRBD1
v_gene: TRBV5-8
j_gene: TRBJ2-7
CDR3aa: CASSRGTADQYF
CDR3nt: TGTGCCAGCAGTAGAGGGACAGCAGACCAGTACTTC

abundance: -
d_gene: TRBD2
v_gene: TRBV12-5
j_gene: TRBJ2-5
CDR3aa: CASGSSGTFQETQYF
CDR3nt: TGTGCTAGTGGTTCTAGCGGGACCTTCCAAGAGACCCAGTACTTC

abundance: -
d_gene: -
v_gene: TRBV9
j_gene: TRBJ2-1
CDR3aa: CASSAQGYEQFF
CDR3nt: TGTGCCAGCAGCGCACAGGGTTACGAGCAGTTCTTC